What follows are 2 T cell receptor beta chains derived from one specimen sequenced in a study of OX40 agonist ivuxolimab in advanced cancers. The repertoire was sequenced with immunoSEQ multiplex PCR; TCRdb's copy has only in-frame clones and lacks some. Of approximately 50,000 clones in the sample, about 82% were seen once. The source was CD4+ or CD8+ T cells sorted from blood, collected in a trial of the OX40 agonist ivuxolimab. These receptors came from an adult with an advanced solid tumor such as melanoma, head and neck, liver or kidney cancer.

This clone has more than one count but fewer than ten. The chain carries TRBV5-6 and TRBJ1-5; no clear D gene. Trimming cost V 2 bases and J 6 bases, with 9 bases left between them. Germline V gene lookup returns CDR1 SGHDT and CDR2 YYEEEE. There are 13 residues in the CDR3. The chain's CDR3 is CASSLRLGQPQHF. CDR3 coding DNA: TGTGCCAGCAGCTTACGACTGGGTCAGCCCCAGCATTTT.

In regard to this clone: At one end the junction does not follow the germline gene, possibly because of a read error. The rearrangement links TRBV28 to TRBJ1-2, with D perhaps TRBD1 (6 bases). CDR1 is MDHEN and CDR2 is SYDVKM in the germline V gene. This CDR3 has 14 residues. DNA of the CDR3: TGTGCCAGCAGTGCCTCTCCGGGACACCTCCACCCCTTCTTC. This gives the protein CASSASPGHLHPFF.